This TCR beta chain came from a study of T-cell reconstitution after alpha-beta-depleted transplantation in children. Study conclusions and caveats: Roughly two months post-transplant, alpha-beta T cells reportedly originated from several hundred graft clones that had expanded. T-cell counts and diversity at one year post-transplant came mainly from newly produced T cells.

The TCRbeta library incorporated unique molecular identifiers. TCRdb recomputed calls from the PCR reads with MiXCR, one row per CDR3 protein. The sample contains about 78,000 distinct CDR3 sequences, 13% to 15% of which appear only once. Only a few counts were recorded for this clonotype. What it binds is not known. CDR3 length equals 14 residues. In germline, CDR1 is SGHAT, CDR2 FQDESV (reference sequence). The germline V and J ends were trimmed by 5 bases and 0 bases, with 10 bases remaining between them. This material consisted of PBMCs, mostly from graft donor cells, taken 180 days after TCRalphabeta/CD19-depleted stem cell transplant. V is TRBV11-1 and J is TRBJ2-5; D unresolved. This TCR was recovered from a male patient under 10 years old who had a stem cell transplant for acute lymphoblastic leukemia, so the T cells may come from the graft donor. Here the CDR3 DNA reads TGTGCCAGCAGCAGACGGGCCTACCAAGAGACCCAGTACTTC. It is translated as CASSRRAYQETQYF.